The rows below give T cell receptor beta chains drawn from one sample of a study of cytomegalovirus exposure and HLA in healthy donors. Method: immunoSEQ multiplex PCR; TCRdb's copy keeps in-frame clones and lacks some. This sample yields 60,000 to 70,000 clones, of which about 80% are seen a single time; around 6% belongs to the top ten. What was sequenced was PBMCs. The receptors shown here come from a man aged 50-59 years in good health and CMV-seronegative. CDR3s include the opening cysteine and the closing phenylalanine or tryptophan. The D gene is left open where the match is weak. The size field is filled for only some rows; it gives once, few, many or a size class.

j_call	cdr3_length	clone_size	v_call	d_call	cdr3_aa	cdr3_nt
TRBJ2-7	15	NA	TRBV2	NA	CASTDGTGTYYEQYF	TGTGCCAGCACCGATGGTACAGGAACCTACTACGAGCAGTACTTC
TRBJ1-5	12	NA	TRBV7-2	NA	CASSVNNQPQHF	TGTGCCAGCAGCGTTAACAATCAGCCCCAGCATTTT
TRBJ2-7	16	NA	TRBV11-1	NA	CASSLVGTIVSYEQYF	TGTGCCAGCAGCTTAGTGGGCACAATCGTCTCCTACGAGCAGTACTTC
TRBJ2-5	16	NA	TRBV4-1	TRBD1	CASSHQPGQGQETQYF	TGCGCCAGCAGCCACCAACCCGGACAGGGACAAGAGACCCAGTACTTC
TRBJ1-6	14	NA	TRBV5-6	TRBD1	CASSLGQGNSPLHF	TGTGCCAGCAGCTTGGGACAGGGAAATTCACCCCTCCACTTT
TRBJ2-2	16	NA	TRBV5-4	NA	CASSLGQLSNTGELFF	TGTGCCAGCAGCTTAGGACAGTTATCGAACACCGGGGAGCTGTTTTTT
TRBJ1-5	14	NA	TRBV30	NA	CAWSVRVLNQPQHF	TGTGCCTGGAGTGTACGGGTCCTAAATCAGCCCCAGCATTTT
TRBJ2-7	14	NA	TRBV6-5	TRBD2	CASTVPGPGGEQYF	TGTGCCAGCACCGTTCCGGGACCGGGAGGCGAGCAGTACTTC
TRBJ1-1	13	NA	TRBV7-3	NA	CASSPSGGAEAFF	TGTGCCAGCAGCCCCTCTGGTGGAGCCGAAGCTTTCTTT
TRBJ2-1	14	NA	TRBV11-3	NA	CASSLVGRSNEQFF	TGTGCCAGCAGCTTAGTTGGGAGAAGCAATGAGCAGTTCTTC
TRBJ2-1	16	few	TRBV5-6	TRBD1	CASSLIPGQGYNEQFF	TGTGCCAGCAGCTTGATCCCGGGACAGGGATACAATGAGCAGTTCTTC
TRBJ1-1	13	NA	TRBV9	NA	CASSVAGNTEAFF	TGTGCCAGCAGCGTAGCCGGGAACACTGAAGCTTTCTTT
TRBJ2-1	12	NA	TRBV29-1	NA	CSVDGQGNEQLF	TGCAGCGTTGACGGCCAGGGCAATGAGCAGCTCTTC
TRBJ1-1	16	few	TRBV19	TRBD1	CASSKRTGGANTEAFF	TGTGCCAGTAGTAAAAGAACAGGGGGTGCGAACACTGAAGCTTTCTTT
TRBJ2-2	14	NA	TRBV5-1	TRBD1	CASSWTGNTGELFF	TGCGCCAGCAGCTGGACAGGGAACACCGGGGAGCTGTTTTTT
TRBJ1-5	14	NA	TRBV19	TRBD1	CASSGTGGNQPQHF	TGTGCCAGTAGTGGGACAGGGGGAAATCAGCCCCAGCATTTT
TRBJ2-1	15	NA	TRBV5-1	NA	CASSPGGTVLDEQFF	TGCGCCAGCAGCCCGGGGGGGACAGTACTAGATGAGCAGTTCTTC
TRBJ1-2	13	NA	TRBV27	TRBD1	CASSGQGADGYTF	TGTGCCAGCAGCGGACAGGGGGCAGATGGCTACACCTTC
TRBJ2-1	14	few	TRBV2	NA	CASSEGNRDGEQFF	TGTGCCAGCAGTGAAGGAAACAGGGACGGTGAGCAGTTCTTC
TRBJ2-7	12	NA	TRBV7-9	NA	CASSAQGWEQYF	TGTGCCAGCAGCGCCCAGGGGTGGGAGCAGTACTTC
TRBJ2-1	13	NA	TRBV5-4	NA	CASSKTQGNEQFF	TGTGCCAGCAGCAAGACCCAGGGCAATGAGCAGTTCTTC
TRBJ2-5	14	NA	TRBV6-9	NA	CASSPRLYQETQYF	TGTGCCAGCAGTCCTCGGTTATACCAAGAGACCCAGTACTTC
TRBJ1-3	13	NA	TRBV6-5	TRBD1	CASSRQGGNTIYF	TGTGCCAGCAGTCGACAGGGTGGAAACACCATATATTTT
TRBJ2-5	15	NA	TRBV30	TRBD1	CAWKGPGRGQETQYF	TGTGCCTGGAAGGGTCCGGGCAGGGGGCAAGAGACCCAGTACTTC
TRBJ1-1	14	NA	TRBV5-4	NA	CASSLGRRNTEAFF	TGTGCCAGCAGCTTGGGACGGAGGAACACTGAAGCTTTCTTT
TRBJ1-5	13	NA	TRBV10-2	NA	CASSELQGQPQHF	TGCGCCAGCAGTGAATTGCAGGGACAGCCCCAGCATTTT
TRBJ1-2	15	NA	TRBV19	NA	CASSPLPGTNYGYTF	TGTGCCAGTAGTCCCCTCCCGGGGACTAACTATGGCTACACCTTC
TRBJ2-1	13	NA	TRBV6-5	NA	CASSYSPRQGYFF	TGTGCCAGCAGTTACTCCCCTAGGCAGGGTTACTTCTTC
TRBJ1-2	16	NA	TRBV30	TRBD1	CAWSVTDRYRGYGYTF	TGTGCCTGGAGTGTAACTGATCGTTACAGGGGATATGGCTACACCTTC
TRBJ1-5	12	few	TRBV28	TRBD1	CASGQGNQPQHF	TGTGCATCCGGACAGGGGAATCAGCCCCAGCATTTT
TRBJ2-5	16	NA	TRBV7-8	TRBD2	CASSLASQRGRETQYF	TGTGCCAGCAGCTTAGCGTCCCAGCGGGGAAGGGAGACCCAGTACTTC
TRBJ1-2	14	NA	TRBV6-6	TRBD1	CASSSGQGRLGYTF	TGTGCCAGCAGTTCGGGACAGGGTCGGCTTGGCTACACCTTC
TRBJ2-1	14	few	TRBV4-1	TRBD1	CASSLSRTGNEQFF	TGCGCCAGCAGCCTTTCCCGGACAGGTAATGAGCAGTTCTTC
TRBJ1-2	13	once	TRBV29-1	NA	CSVAAGVGSGYTF	TGCAGCGTTGCAGCAGGGGTGGGAAGTGGCTACACCTTC
TRBJ2-3	15	NA	TRBV5-4	TRBD2	CASSFLAELTDTQYF	TGTGCCAGCAGCTTTCTAGCGGAGCTCACAGATACGCAGTATTTT
TRBJ2-5	16	NA	TRBV10-1	TRBD2	CASSEGLAGGIETQYF	TGCGCCAGCAGTGAGGGACTAGCGGGAGGGATAGAGACCCAGTACTTC
TRBJ2-7	13	NA	TRBV28	NA	CASVGQGTYEQYF	TGTGCCAGCGTGGGACAAGGAACCTACGAGCAGTACTTC
TRBJ1-3	16	once	TRBV6-5	NA	CASSYLGTGAGNTIYF	TGTGCCAGCAGTTATTTGGGGACTGGGGCTGGAAACACCATATATTTT
TRBJ2-1	15	NA	TRBV6-6	TRBD1	CASSYLTGGRNEQFF	TGTGCCAGCAGTTATTTGACAGGGGGCCGCAATGAGCAGTTCTTC
TRBJ2-5	11	NA	TRBV30	NA	CAWSVQETQYF	TGTGCCTGGTCAGTACAAGAGACCCAGTACTTC
TRBJ2-3	18	NA	TRBV10-1	TRBD2	CASSDSRDSGISTDTQYF	TGCGCCAGCAGTGATTCCCGAGATAGCGGGATTAGCACAGATACGCAGTATTTT
TRBJ2-1	15	NA	TRBV19	TRBD2	CASSVTGGTYNEQFF	TGTGCCAGTAGTGTTACGGGGGGGACCTACAATGAGCAGTTCTTC
TRBJ1-4	15	NA	TRBV5-1	TRBD1	CASRTQGANNEKLFF	TGCGCCAGCAGGACACAGGGGGCGAATAATGAAAAACTGTTTTTT
TRBJ2-2	18	NA	TRBV11-3	TRBD2	CASSHHTSGSLYTGELFF	TGTGCCAGCAGCCATCACACTAGCGGGAGTTTATACACCGGGGAGCTGTTTTTT
TRBJ2-7	15	NA	TRBV5-1	NA	CASSSPGTNYYEQYF	TGCGCCAGCAGCTCCCCCGGGACAAACTACTACGAGCAGTACTTC
TRBJ2-1	12	NA	TRBV4-1	NA	CASSPQATEQFF	TGCGCCAGCAGCCCCCAGGCGACTGAGCAGTTCTTC
TRBJ1-1	14	few	TRBV6-1	NA	CASRPGQFHTEAFF	TGTGCCAGCAGGCCCGGACAGTTCCACACTGAAGCTTTCTTT
TRBJ2-7	14	NA	TRBV7-6	NA	CASSLTGSLGEQYF	TGTGCCAGCAGCCTTACGGGAAGTCTGGGTGAGCAGTACTTC
TRBJ2-7	15	NA	TRBV7-6	TRBD1	CASSLATGGLGEQYF	TGTGCCAGCAGCTTAGCGACAGGGGGGTTAGGCGAGCAGTACTTC
TRBJ1-1	15	NA	TRBV6-6	TRBD1	CASSYDRGLSTEAFF	TGTGCCAGCAGTTACGACAGGGGGCTTTCCACTGAAGCTTTCTTT
TRBJ1-3	16	NA	TRBV5-1	NA	CASSRLQGSFGDTIYF	TGCGCCAGCAGCCGACTTCAGGGGTCCTTCGGGGACACCATATATTTT
TRBJ2-7	13	NA	TRBV29-1	NA	CSVARQDLGEQYF	TGCAGCGTTGCCAGACAGGATCTGGGCGAGCAGTACTTC
TRBJ2-6	16	NA	TRBV10-3	NA	CAISRGQNSGANVLTF	TGTGCCATCAGTCGGGGACAAAACTCTGGGGCCAACGTCCTGACTTTC
TRBJ2-1	13	NA	TRBV28	NA	CASISPLANEQFF	TGTGCCAGCATATCCCCCCTAGCCAATGAGCAGTTCTTC
TRBJ2-5	16	NA	TRBV5-1	TRBD2	CASSLGPPSGRETQYF	TGCGCCAGCAGCTTGGGTCCCCCTAGCGGGAGGGAGACCCAGTACTTC
TRBJ2-7	14	NA	TRBV2	NA	CASRESSSSYEQYF	TGTGCCAGCAGGGAATCTTCGAGCTCCTACGAGCAGTACTTC
TRBJ2-7	16	NA	TRBV27	TRBD2	CASSLDSGTSPYEQYF	TGTGCCAGCAGTTTAGATAGCGGGACATCCCCCTACGAGCAGTACTTC
TRBJ2-7	15	NA	TRBV7-4	NA	CASSLSRTEPYEQYF	TGTGCCAGCAGCTTATCTCGGACAGAACCCTACGAGCAGTACTTC
TRBJ2-7	15	NA	TRBV6-1	TRBD2	CASRGGGAGGNEQYF	TGTGCCAGCAGAGGGGGAGGAGCGGGGGGTAACGAGCAGTACTTC
TRBJ2-2	15	NA	TRBV5-1	TRBD2	CASSLDGRVTGELFF	TGCGCCAGCAGCTTGGACGGGAGGGTTACCGGGGAGCTGTTTTTT